This TCR beta chain emerged from a study of regulatory T cells in long-lasting Graves disease. Study outcomes and limitations: When disease was persistent, TRBV28, TRBJ1-2 and TRBJ2-5 were the favored segments.

This clonotype was detected many times. Its antigen is unknown. Indicated time point: persistent/refractory GD, antithyroid drugs over 5 years with positive TRAb. With RNA extracted from PBMCs as input, the TCR library was made. The TCR beta library used iRepertoire HTBI primers with Arm-PCR amplification of CDR3. TCRdb reprocessed the multiplex PCR reads with MiXCR, giving one entry per CDR3 protein. This table has about 460,000 distinct CDR3 sequences, 22% appearing once. The length of the CDR3 is 13 residues. Trimming took 2 bases from V and 4 from J, leaving 6 bases between them. The germline CDR1 and CDR2 sequences are SGHTA and FQGNSA.

This TCR came from a female donor with Graves disease. The chain couples TRBV7-2 to TRBJ1-3; D remains ambiguous. Source: peripheral blood mononuclear cells (PBMCs), taken when the disease was refractory, from a patient treated with antithyroid drugs. CDR3: CASSLTQGNTIYF. The CDR3, as DNA: TGTGCCAGCAGCTTAACTCAGGGAAACACCATATATTTT.